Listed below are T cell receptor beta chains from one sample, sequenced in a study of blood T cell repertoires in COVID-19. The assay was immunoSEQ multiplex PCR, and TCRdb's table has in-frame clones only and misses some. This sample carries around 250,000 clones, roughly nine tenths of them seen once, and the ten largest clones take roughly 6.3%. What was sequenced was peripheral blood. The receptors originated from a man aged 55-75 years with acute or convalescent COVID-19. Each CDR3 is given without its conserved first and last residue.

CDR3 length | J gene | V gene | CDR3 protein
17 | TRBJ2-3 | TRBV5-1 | ASSLRYSGSLPGTDTQY
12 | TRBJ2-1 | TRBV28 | ASSRTGLHNEQF
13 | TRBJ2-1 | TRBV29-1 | SVAVGLATYNEQF
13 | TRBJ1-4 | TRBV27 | ASSLPGQGREKLF
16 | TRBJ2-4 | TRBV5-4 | ASSLGREGRGAKNIQY
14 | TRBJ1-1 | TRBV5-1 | ASSLGAVFMNTEAF
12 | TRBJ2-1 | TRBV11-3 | ASSFGTRANEQF
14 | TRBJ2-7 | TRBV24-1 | ATSDTGQGGRYEQY
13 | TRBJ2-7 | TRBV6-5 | ATHRGGASHDEQY
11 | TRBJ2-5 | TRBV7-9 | ASSHNQQETQY
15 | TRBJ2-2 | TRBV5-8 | ASSLVRGLDYTGELF
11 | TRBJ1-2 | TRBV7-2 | ASSEGGSYGYT